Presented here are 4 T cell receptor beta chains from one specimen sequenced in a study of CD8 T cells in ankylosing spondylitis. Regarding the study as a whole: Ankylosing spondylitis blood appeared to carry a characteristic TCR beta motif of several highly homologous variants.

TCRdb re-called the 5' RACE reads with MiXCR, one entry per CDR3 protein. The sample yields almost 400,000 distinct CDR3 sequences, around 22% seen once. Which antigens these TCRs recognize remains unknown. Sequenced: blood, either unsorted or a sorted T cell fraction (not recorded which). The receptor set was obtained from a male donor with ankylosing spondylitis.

DNA for the CDR3: TGCAGCGTTGGGGCTCCTGGGGGCAACAGAAGGAACACTGAAGCTTTCTTT. Translated: CSVGAPGGNRRNTEAFF. The chain recombines TRBV29-1 with TRBJ1-1; D is perhaps TRBD1 (6 bases). The CDR3 runs to 17 residues. Trimming shortened V by 4 bases and J by 1 base, and 22 bases separated the two germline ends. CDR1 and CDR2 (germline): SQVTM, ANQGSEA.

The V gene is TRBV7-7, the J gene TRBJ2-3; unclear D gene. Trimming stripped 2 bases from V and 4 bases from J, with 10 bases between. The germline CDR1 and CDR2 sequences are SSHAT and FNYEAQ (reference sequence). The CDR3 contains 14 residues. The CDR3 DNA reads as TGTGCCAGCAGCTTATCGCTAACTTCAGATACGCAGTATTTT. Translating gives CASSLSLTSDTQYF.

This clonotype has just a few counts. In nucleotides, the CDR3 is TGCAGTGCCATGGGTGGGCTAACTCCCACCTCCACAGATACGCAGTATTTT. Amino acids: CSAMGGLTPTSTDTQYF. V and J are TRBV20-1 and TRBJ2-3; no clear D. Deletions cut 6 bases from V and 2 bases from J, with 24 bases between. The CDR3 is 17 amino acids. CDR1 DFQATT and CDR2 SNEGSKA come from the germline V gene (reference sequence).

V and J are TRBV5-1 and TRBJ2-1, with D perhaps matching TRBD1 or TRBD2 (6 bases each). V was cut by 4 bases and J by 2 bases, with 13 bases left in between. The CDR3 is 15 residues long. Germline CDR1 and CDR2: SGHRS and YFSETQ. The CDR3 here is CASSQAGGTYNEQFF. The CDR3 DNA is TGCGCCAGCAGCCAGGCCGGGGGCACCTACAATGAGCAGTTCTTC.